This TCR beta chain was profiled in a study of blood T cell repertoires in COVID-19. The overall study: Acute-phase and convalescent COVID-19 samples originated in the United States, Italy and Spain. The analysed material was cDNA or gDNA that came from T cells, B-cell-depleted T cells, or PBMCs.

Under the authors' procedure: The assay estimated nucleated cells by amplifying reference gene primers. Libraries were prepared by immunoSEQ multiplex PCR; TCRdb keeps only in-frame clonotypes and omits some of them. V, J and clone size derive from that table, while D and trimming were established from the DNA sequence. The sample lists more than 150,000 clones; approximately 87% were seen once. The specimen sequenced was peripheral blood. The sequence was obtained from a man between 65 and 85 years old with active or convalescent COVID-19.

The CDR3 loop is CAISRGYEQYF. In nucleotides, the CDR3 is TGTGCCATCAGCAGGGGTTACGAGCAGTACTTC. The chain has TRBV10-3 and TRBJ2-7; tentative D call: TRBD1 (6 bases). V lost 6 bases, J lost 4 bases, and 7 bases lay in between. Germline lookup yields CDR1 ENHRY and CDR2 SYGVKD. The CDR3 totals 11 residues.